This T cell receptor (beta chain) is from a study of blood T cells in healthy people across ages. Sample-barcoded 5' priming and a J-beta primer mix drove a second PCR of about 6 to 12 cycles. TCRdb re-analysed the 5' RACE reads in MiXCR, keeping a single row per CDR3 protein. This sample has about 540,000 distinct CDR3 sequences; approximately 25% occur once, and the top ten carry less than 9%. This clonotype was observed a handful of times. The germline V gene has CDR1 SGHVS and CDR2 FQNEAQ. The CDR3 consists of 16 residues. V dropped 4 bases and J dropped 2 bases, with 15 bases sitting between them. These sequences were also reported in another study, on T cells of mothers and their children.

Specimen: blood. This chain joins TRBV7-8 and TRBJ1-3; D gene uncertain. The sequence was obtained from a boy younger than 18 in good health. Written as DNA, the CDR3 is TGTGCCAGCAGCTCCCGAAGGGCTTCACCTGGAAACACCATATATTTT. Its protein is CASSSRRASPGNTIYF. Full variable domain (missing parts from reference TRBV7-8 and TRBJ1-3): GAGVSQSPRYKVAKRGQDVALRCDPISGHVSLFWYQQALGQGPEFLTYFQNEAQLDKSGLPSDRFFAERPEGSVSTLKIQRTQQEDSAVYLCASSSRRASPGNTIYFGEGSWLTVV.